This T cell receptor (beta chain) was sequenced during a study of technical replicates of blood from four donors. V lost 3 bases, J lost 7 bases, and 7 bases stayed unmatched. This CDR3 spans 15 amino acids. CDR1 and CDR2 from the germline V gene are LNHDA and SQIVND (reference sequence). The protocol was immunoSEQ multiplex PCR, while the TCRdb copy is restricted to in-frame clones and leaves out a portion. The table lists over 80,000 clones, 95% to 97% of them singletons, with roughly 0.35% in the top ten. The origin of this receptor is a human donor in good health. The chain employs TRBV19 and TRBJ1-4; 8 bases fit TRBD1. The material sequenced was T cells isolated from PBMCs. CDR3 amino acids: CASSISGGAGEKLFF. The CDR3 nucleotides read TGTGCCAGTAGTATCTCAGGGGGCGCGGGTGAAAAACTGTTTTTT.